The 11 T cell receptor beta chains given below trace back to one sample, sequenced in a study of blood T cell repertoires in COVID-19. TCRdb's table, derived via immunoSEQ multiplex PCR, lists solely in-frame clones and lacks some. The data show roughly 230,000 clones, 70% to 90% seen once. Specimen: peripheral blood. These receptors were taken from a man in his forties or fifties with acute or convalescent COVID-19.

This chain joins TRBV6-1 and TRBJ2-3; weak D call: TRBD2 (5 bases). This CDR3 region has 15 residues. V was shortened by 3 bases and J by 4 bases, with 14 bases between the two germline ends. The germline V gene has CDR1 MNHNS and CDR2 SASEGT. CDR3 in amino acids: CASSEETNAADTQYF. The CDR3 DNA follows: TGTGCCAGCAGTGAGGAGACTAACGCGGCAGATACGCAGTATTTT.

The chain couples TRBV5-4 to TRBJ1-2; tentative D call: TRBD1 (5 bases). In germline, CDR1 is SGHNT, CDR2 YYREEE (reference sequence). Trimming took off 0 bases at V and 2 bases at J, with 8 bases between the two ends. The CDR3 loop spans 14 amino acids. CDR3 nucleotides: TGTGCCAGCAGCTTGGAAGCAGGGAACTATGGCTACACCTTC. This codes for CASSLEAGNYGYTF.

The rearrangement joins TRBV9 to TRBJ2-1, with D perhaps TRBD1 (6 bases). Germline CDR1 is SGDLS and CDR2 is YYNGEE. The CDR3 contains 15 residues. The ends were cut back, 1 base at V and 0 bases at J, with 8 bases in the middle. The DNA of the CDR3 is TGTGCCAGCAGCGTACAGGGGAACTCCTACAATGAGCAGTTCTTC. It encodes CASSVQGNSYNEQFF.

The chain links TRBV4-2 to TRBJ1-5; D not certain. CDR1 and CDR2 (germline): LGHNA, YNFKEQ. The CDR3 has 15 amino acids. Trimming cost V 1 base and J 4 bases, with 11 bases left between them. CDR3 in DNA: TGTGCCAGCAGCCAAGGGGTGGAGGGAAATCAGCCCCAGCATTTT. Protein sequence: CASSQGVEGNQPQHF.

The chain employs TRBV6-5 and TRBJ2-1, with 9 bases that match TRBD2. This CDR3 has 12 amino acids. Germline values: CDR1 MNHEY, CDR2 SVGAGI. With V trimmed by 4 bases and J by 12 bases, 4 bases remained unmatched. This CDR3 reads CASSSRLAVQFF. The CDR3 DNA reads as TGTGCCAGCAGTTCTCGACTAGCGGTGCAGTTCTTC.

V is TRBV30 and J is TRBJ1-2; D gene uncertain. The CDR3 contains 12 residues. Looked up from germline, CDR1 is GTSNPN and CDR2 is SVGIG (reference sequence). V lost 4 bases and J 5 bases, leaving 11 bases between the germline ends. The CDR3 DNA sequence: TGTGCCTGGATCAACACGAAGTATGGCTACACCTTC. The encoded protein is CAWINTKYGYTF.

The V and J genes are TRBV29-1 and TRBJ1-1; D is unclear. Trimming removed 4 bases from V and 0 bases from J, with 12 bases in between. The CDR3 is 14 amino acids. Germline-derived CDR1 and CDR2 are SQVTM and ANQGSEA. This CDR3 reads CSVGQVLMNTEAFF. Written as DNA, the CDR3 is TGCAGCGTTGGGCAGGTTCTAATGAACACTGAAGCTTTCTTT.

J is TRBJ1-1 and V is TRBV11-2, with TRBD1 matching over 7 bases. The CDR3 totals 13 residues. Germline loops: CDR1 SGHAT, CDR2 FQNNGV. Unmatched junction bases numbered 3, after V lost 5 bases and J lost 3 bases. The CDR3 nucleotides are TGTGCCAGCAGCAACAGGGGAGACACTGAAGCTTTCTTT. This sequence encodes CASSNRGDTEAFF.

The chain carries TRBV30 and TRBJ1-2; D call uncertain. Trimming pared 2 bases from V and 7 bases from J, leaving 14 bases between. The length of the CDR3 is 13 residues. Per germline, CDR1 GTSNPN and CDR2 SVGIG (reference sequence). CDR3 protein: CAWSRWAGAGYTF. For the CDR3, the DNA is TGTGCCTGGAGTAGGTGGGCAGGTGCTGGCTACACCTTC.

The J gene is TRBJ1-1, the V gene TRBV4-2; TRBD1 aligns across 12 bases. The CDR3 runs 15 residues. From germline, CDR1 is LGHNA and CDR2 YNFKEQ. Unmatched junction bases numbered 3, after V lost 4 bases and J lost 3 bases. In DNA form, the CDR3 reads TGTGCCAGCAGCCGGGACAGGGGGCAGGACACTGAAGCTTTCTTT. Protein sequence: CASSRDRGQDTEAFF.

The V and J genes are TRBV6-5 and TRBJ1-3, with unresolved D. The CDR3 is made up of 14 amino acids. The germline CDR1 and CDR2 sequences are MNHEY and SVGAGI. V was shortened by 5 bases and J by 0 bases, with 8 bases between the two germline ends. CDR3 sequence reads: CASSPTYSGNTIYF. The CDR3 DNA sequence: TGTGCCAGCAGTCCGACATACTCTGGAAACACCATATATTTT.